The present entry profiles one T cell receptor (beta chain) with its context. Its antigen is unknown. No base qualities exist here, and no much larger clone lies one base off it. Libraries were made using the immunoSEQ multiplex PCR assay. The authors' analysis ran thus. A statistical classification framework was built for diagnosing cytomegalovirus status from the catalog of TCR beta chain sequences. Drawn from immuneACCESS, this table holds only the in-frame rearrangements with V and J called that TCRdb kept. Clones are partly lost; checked studies trace under half to an unresolved V gene and leave the rest unexplained. V and J calls and clone size come straight from that table; D and trimming were deduced from the DNA. The sample table shows around 250,000 clones, and nearly 90% are seen once. The leading ten clones occupy 0.35% to 0.45% of the sample. The data originate from a study of cytomegalovirus exposure and HLA in healthy donors (dated by TCRdb to about 2017). Notes on the research overall: The 666 repertoires of the first cohort and the roughly 120 validation repertoires were produced on the same platform, according to a later analysis. The study was designed to test whether signatures of past pathogen exposure could be identified by cataloging public T cell receptors. Besides the first cohort of roughly 700 subjects, a separate validation cohort made up of some 110 different subjects was used. The study combined high-throughput TCR immunosequencing, statistical association of individual TCRs with disease status, and machine learning to predict cytomegalovirus infection status.

The donors belonged to the validation cohort of over a hundred subjects, which was separate from the approximately 700-subject first cohort. V drops 4 bases and J drops 2 bases, leaving 11 bases in between. CDR3 length: 14 amino acids, cysteine to phenylalanine. CDR3 DNA only is kept here, 42 bases in frame from base 1. The germline V gene (reference sequence) gives CDR1 as LNHDA and CDR2 as SQIVND. Beyond this particular receptor, the publication reports: According to the authors, the approach could potentially be generalized to other disease states and immunological phenotypes. In vitro tests confirmed that a few of the cytomegalovirus-associated TCR beta chains recognize cytomegalovirus antigens. The study listed 164 TCR beta chains as associated with cytomegalovirus. The classifier was reported to diagnose cytomegalovirus status with high specificity and sensitivity in both the original and validation cohorts. Subsequent analysis determined that TCRs grouped into clusters in the first cohort also showed a tendency toward co-occurrence across the 120 or so validation repertoires, and approximately 94% of cluster scores exceeded 0. Most TCR sequences were observed very rarely across donors, whereas some public TCRs were present in many individuals. A later analysis had no HLA typing for the validation cohort, so co-occurrence there was scored across all 110 or so repertoires.

The source is a young woman in good health and CMV-seronegative. The chain couples TRBV19 to TRBJ1-1; TRBD1 is possibly the D segment (6 matching bases). Sequenced material: PBMCs. CDR3 region: CASSTTGRNTEAFF. DNA sequence: TGTGCCAGTAGTACGACAGGCAGAAACACTGAAGCTTTCTTT.